This T cell receptor beta chain is drawn from a study of blood T cell repertoires in COVID-19. Germline-derived CDR1 and CDR2 are SQVTM and ANQGSEA. V was pared by 3 bases and J by 7 bases, with 7 bases of the junction left unmatched. The CDR3 covers 14 residues. TCRdb's copy holds only in-frame clones and misses some; the assay was immunoSEQ multiplex PCR. The data hold more than 200,000 clones, with around 86% observed a single time. The chain carries TRBV29-1 and TRBJ2-7; 12 bases line up with TRBD1. This receptor was obtained from a man aged 30 to 45 in a cohort exposed to, infected with or recovered from COVID-19 (not recorded which). The specimen sequenced was PBMCs or T cells enriched from blood (not recorded which). In DNA, the CDR3 is TGCAGCGTTGATACGGGACAGGGGGCGAGGGAGCAGTACTTC. Encoded protein: CSVDTGQGAREQYF.